What follows are 23 T cell receptor beta chains derived from one specimen sequenced in a study of T cell responses to AZD1222 COVID-19 vaccine. The data were produced by immunoSEQ multiplex PCR, yet TCRdb's version contains in-frame clones alone and is incomplete. The sample holds about 150,000 clones, approximately 88% seen once. The sequencing here drew on peripheral blood, taken on day 0 of AZD1222 vaccination. Receptor source: an adult in good health.

The rearrangement joins TRBV29-1 to TRBJ1-1; D remains ambiguous. From germline, CDR1 is SQVTM and CDR2 ANQGSEA. CDR3 length: 13 residues. Trimming left V 4 bases short and J 4 bases short, with 13 bases between. Here the CDR3 DNA reads TGCAGCGTTGGGGCGGGGAAGGGCACTGAAGCTTTCTTT. Protein sequence: CSVGAGKGTEAFF. The full variable domain, in which reference TRBV29-1 and TRBJ1-1 provide the parts outside the CDR3, is SAVISQKPSRDICQRGTSLTIQCQVDSQVTMMFWYRQQPGQSLTLIATANQGSEATYESGFVIDKFPISRPNLTFSTLTVSNMSPEDSSIYLCSVGAGKGTEAFFGQGTRLTVV.

The chain is built from TRBV6-6 and TRBJ1-5; 8 bases align to TRBD1. J gave up 6 bases and V 6 bases, and 7 bases lay outside the gene matches. The length of the CDR3 is 14 residues. Germline V gives CDR1 MNHNY, CDR2 SVGAGI (reference sequence). CDR3 bases: TGTGCCAGCAGGATCGGACAGGGAGGTCAGCCCCAGCATTTT. Translation gives CASRIGQGGQPQHF.

The chain employs TRBV4-2 and TRBJ2-3, with D uncertain. There are 14 residues in the CDR3. Germline CDR1 is LGHNA and CDR2 is YNFKEQ. With 0 bases removed from V and 3 bases from J, the gap between germline ends came to 7 bases. Here the CDR3 DNA reads TGTGCCAGCAGCCAAGAATTGGGGACAGATACGCAGTATTTT. Residues: CASSQELGTDTQYF.

The rearrangement uses TRBV5-1 and TRBJ1-4; 10 bases align to TRBD1. The CDR3 totals 16 residues. J lost 4 bases, V lost 4 bases, and 7 bases had no gene match. Germline assignment: CDR1 SGHRS and CDR2 YFSETQ. Here the CDR3 DNA reads TGCGCCAGCAGCGTACATGGACAGGGGGGTAATGAAAAACTGTTTTTT. Its translation is CASSVHGQGGNEKLFF.

The chain joins TRBV19 to TRBJ1-1, with D possibly TRBD1 on 5 matching bases. From germline, CDR1 is LNHDA and CDR2 SQIVND (reference sequence). V was clipped by 6 bases and J by 3 bases, with 17 bases between them. The CDR3 sequence is 15 residues long. The CDR3 loop is CASSNRGGTYTEAFF. The CDR3 DNA reads TGTGCCAGTAGCAACCGGGGGGGAACCTACACTGAAGCTTTCTTT.

V and J are TRBV18 and TRBJ2-5, with D uncertain. V lost 6 bases, J lost 2 bases, and 19 bases lay in between. The CDR3 length is 16 residues. Looked up from germline, CDR1 is KGHSH and CDR2 is LQKENI. Written as DNA, the CDR3 is TGTGCCAGCTCTAACACAAGGAGTCAGGAACAAGAGACCCAGTACTTC. This sequence encodes CASSNTRSQEQETQYF.

V gene TRBV29-1 combines with J gene TRBJ2-1; 7 bases are shared with TRBD2. The CDR3 has 14 amino acids. Germline CDR1 reads SQVTM; CDR2 reads ANQGSEA. V trimming: 3 bases; J trimming: 4 bases; junction bases outside the gene matches: 6. The CDR3 bases are TGCAGCGTTGATTCTAGCGGAGTTTACAATGAGCAGTTCTTC. Translation: CSVDSSGVYNEQFF.

This chain uses TRBV7-2 with TRBJ2-7, with D perhaps matching TRBD2 (6 bases). Germline lookup yields CDR1 SGHTA and CDR2 FQGNSA. Trimming stripped 4 bases from V and 0 bases from J, with 10 bases between. The CDR3 is 14 residues long. CDR3 DNA: TGTGCCAGCAGCTCCGGCGGGACCTCCTACGAGCAGTACTTC. As protein: CASSSGGTSYEQYF.

The V and J genes are TRBV7-8 and TRBJ1-4, with 7 bases lining up with TRBD1. The CDR3 has 15 residues. V shed 5 bases, J shed 5 bases, and the junction held 8 bases outside the gene matches. Looked up from germline, CDR1 is SGHVS and CDR2 is FQNEAQ. CDR3 sequence: CASSRGPGQNEKLFF. CDR3 nucleotides: TGTGCCAGCAGCCGTGGGCCGGGACAGAATGAAAAACTGTTTTTT. Complete variable domain (other parts from reference TRBV7-8 and TRBJ1-4): GAGVSQSPRYKVAKRGQDVALRCDPISGHVSLFWYQQALGQGPEFLTYFQNEAQLDKSGLPSDRFFAERPEGSVSTLKIQRTQQEDSAVYLCASSRGPGQNEKLFFGSGTQLSVL.

The gene calls are TRBV5-6 and TRBJ2-1, with 10 bases lining up with TRBD1. There are 15 residues in the CDR3. After removal of 3 bases from V and 16 bases from J, the junction contained 16 bases not matched to a gene. Germline V gene data show CDR1 as SGHDT and CDR2 as YYEEEE. The CDR3 bases are TGTGCCAGCAGCTACGACAGGGGGCCAGCAGCGGGAGATTTCTTC. Its protein is CASSYDRGPAAGDFF.

V usage is TRBV27 and J usage is TRBJ2-1, with D hard to call. Between the trimmed V and J ends, which lost 7 bases and 3 bases, there was a span of 13 bases. Germline CDR1 MNHEY, CDR2 SMNVEV (reference sequence). The CDR3 has 14 amino acids. This chain's CDR3 is CASTDARNYNEQFF. CDR3 coding DNA: TGTGCCAGCACTGATGCCCGGAACTACAATGAGCAGTTCTTC.

V gene TRBV7-9 combines with J gene TRBJ1-2; no clear D. V gave up 1 base and J gave up 6 bases, with 12 bases separating them. Germline CDR1 SEHNR, CDR2 FQNEAQ (reference sequence). There are 14 residues in the CDR3. This CDR3 is CASSLDLRTNGYTF. The CDR3 DNA is TGTGCCAGCAGCTTAGACCTTCGGACTAATGGCTACACCTTC.

The genes are TRBV5-6 and TRBJ2-7, with TRBD2 matching over 11 bases. There are 15 residues in the CDR3. Per the germline V gene, CDR1 is SGHDT and CDR2 is YYEEEE. V was pared by 4 bases and J by 7 bases, with 10 bases of the junction left unmatched. DNA for the CDR3: TGTGCCAGCAGCGGCCCGGGACTAGCGGTTTTGGAGCAGTACTTC. Its translation: CASSGPGLAVLEQYF.

This clone occurred a few times. V gene TRBV15 combines with J gene TRBJ2-6; no firm D call. Deletions cut 7 bases from V and 0 bases from J, with 10 bases between. The germline V gene has CDR1 LNHNV and CDR2 YYDKDF (reference sequence). The CDR3 spans 15 residues. CDR3 sequence: CATTRRTSGANVLTF. The CDR3 DNA follows: TGTGCCACCACACGACGAACCTCTGGGGCCAACGTCCTGACTTTC.

The CDR3 bases are TGTGCCAGCAGGACCGGGACCAAAGAGACCCAGTACTTC. This gives the protein CASRTGTKETQYF. The J gene is TRBJ2-5, the V gene TRBV6-5; D tentatively fits TRBD1 or TRBD2 (5 bases each). Trimming pared 6 bases from V and 3 bases from J, leaving 11 bases between. The CDR3 length is 13 residues. Per germline, CDR1 MNHEY and CDR2 SVGAGI.

This chain uses TRBV9 with TRBJ2-3, with 8 bases lining up with TRBD1. CDR3 length equals 14 residues. V lost 4 bases, J lost 5 bases, and 6 bases stayed unmatched. The V gene's germline CDR1 is SGDLS and CDR2 YYNGEE. CDR3 DNA sequence: TGTGCCAGCAGCCCCGTGACAGGGGAAGATACGCAGTATTTT. Protein: CASSPVTGEDTQYF.

The sample holds a few counts of this clone. The chain carries TRBV11-3 and TRBJ2-2; D remains ambiguous. The ends were cut back, 3 bases at V and 0 bases at J, with 8 bases in the middle. The CDR3 sequence is 15 residues long. Germline loops: CDR1 SGHNT, CDR2 YENEEA. This chain's CDR3 is CASSFGPANTGELFF. CDR3 sequence (DNA): TGTGCCAGCAGCTTCGGACCCGCGAACACCGGGGAGCTGTTTTTT.

The chain carries TRBV28 and TRBJ2-2, with 10 positions matching TRBD1. The length of the CDR3 is 15 residues. The V gene's germline CDR1 is MDHEN and CDR2 SYDVKM. Trimming removed 6 bases from V and 5 bases from J; junction bases left unmatched: 6. The CDR3 bases are TGTGCCAGCAGCCGACAGGGGGCGAGAACCGGGGAGCTGTTTTTT. Translating it yields CASSRQGARTGELFF. The variable domain in full, with the rest retrieved from reference TRBV28 and TRBJ2-2, is DVKVTQSSRYLVKRTGEKVFLECVQDMDHENMFWYRQDPGLGLRLIYFSYDVKMKEKGDIPEGYSVSREKKERFSLILESASTNQTSMYLCASSRQGARTGELFFGEGSRLTVL.

The chain links TRBV25-1 to TRBJ1-3; 7 bases are a match to TRBD1. V lost 6 bases, J lost 0 bases, and 14 bases stayed unmatched. CDR3 size: 18 residues. Germline loops: CDR1 MGHDK, CDR2 SYGVNS. The CDR3 region has the DNA TGTGCCAGCAGCCTGGGGGGGCGACAGGGCGACTCTGGAAACACCATATATTTT. Its translation: CASSLGGRQGDSGNTIYF.

This chain connects TRBV9 to TRBJ1-6; D perhaps matches TRBD1 (6 bases). The CDR3 has 16 residues. V lost 3 bases to trimming and J lost 7 bases, with 17 bases between them. Looked up from germline, CDR1 is SGDLS and CDR2 is YYNGEE. The CDR3 DNA is TGTGCCAGCAGCGCCTTCACCGGGCAGGGGAATTCACCCCTCCACTTT. Translation: CASSAFTGQGNSPLHF.

This chain joins TRBV24-1 and TRBJ1-5, with 9 bases identical to TRBD1. This CDR3 contains 16 residues. Germline CDR1 reads KGHDR; CDR2 reads SFDVKD. The V and J ends lost 3 bases and 4 bases, in that order; junction bases with no gene match: 6. CDR3: CATSDPGQGPNQPQHF. DNA of the CDR3: TGTGCCACCAGTGATCCGGGACAGGGACCAAATCAGCCCCAGCATTTT.

The count of this clone is one. The genes are TRBV4-2 and TRBJ1-6; tentative D call: TRBD1 (5 bases). This CDR3 has 16 residues. Germline V gene data show CDR1 as LGHNA and CDR2 as YNFKEQ. With 0 bases removed from V and 5 bases from J, the gap between germline ends came to 11 bases. CDR3 sequence reads: CASSQDPHRHNSPLHF. Written as DNA, the CDR3 is TGTGCCAGCAGCCAAGACCCCCACAGGCATAATTCACCCCTCCACTTT.

J is TRBJ2-1 and V is TRBV9; 7 bases fit TRBD2. The junction had 11 bases not matched to a gene; V was cut back by 1 base and J by 1 base. CDR1 SGDLS and CDR2 YYNGEE come from the germline V gene. The CDR3 totals 18 residues. CDR3 in DNA: TGTGCCAGCAGCGTAAGAGCCCGAGCGGGGTCTTCCTACAATGAGCAGTTCTTC. Translation: CASSVRARAGSSYNEQFF.